Below, one T cell receptor beta chain is given with its context. This sample was taken from a study of blood T cell repertoires in COVID-19. Study-wide context: Collection of acute and convalescent COVID-19 samples took place in the United States, Italy and Spain.

Using immunoSEQ multiplex PCR, the repertoire was profiled, and TCRdb retains in-frame clones only, with some absent. The table includes almost 500,000 clones, about nine tenths detected once. This study enrolled people aged about 18 to 100 from around 25 US geographic areas. Membership in each cohort depended on participant-reported clinical history. Symptom resolution, clearance, or two negative PCRs marked donors in Cohort 3 as recovered. This CDR3 comprises 17 residues. Germline V gene lookup returns CDR1 DFQATT and CDR2 SNEGSKA (reference sequence). With V trimmed by 3 bases and J by 6 bases, 16 bases remained unmatched.

Sequenced input: PBMCs or T cells enriched from blood (not recorded which). The rearrangement links TRBV20-1 to TRBJ2-3; 9 bases match TRBD2. The receptor was isolated from a woman in her sixties who had recovered from COVID-19. CDR3 bases: TGCAGTGCTAGTCCCCGGGTATTCGGAGCGGGGGGCGATACGCAGTATTTT. It codes for CSASPRVFGAGGDTQYF.